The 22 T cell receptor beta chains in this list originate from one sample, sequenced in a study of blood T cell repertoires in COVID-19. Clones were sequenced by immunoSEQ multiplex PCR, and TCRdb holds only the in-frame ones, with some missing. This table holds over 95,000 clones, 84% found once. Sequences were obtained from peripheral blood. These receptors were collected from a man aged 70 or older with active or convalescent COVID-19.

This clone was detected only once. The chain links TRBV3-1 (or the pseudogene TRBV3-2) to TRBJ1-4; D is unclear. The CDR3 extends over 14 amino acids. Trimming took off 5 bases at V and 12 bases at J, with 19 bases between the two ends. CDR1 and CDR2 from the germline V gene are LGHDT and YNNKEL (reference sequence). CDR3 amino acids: CASSDRGSYGQLFF. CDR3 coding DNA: TGTGCCAGCAGCGACCGGGGTTCCTATGGGCAACTGTTTTTT.

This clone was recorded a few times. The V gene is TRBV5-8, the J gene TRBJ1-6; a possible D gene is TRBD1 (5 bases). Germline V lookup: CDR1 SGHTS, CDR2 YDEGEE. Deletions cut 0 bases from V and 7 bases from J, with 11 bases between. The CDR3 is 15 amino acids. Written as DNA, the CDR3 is TGTGCCAGCAGCTTGGTTGGGGGGATCAATTCACCCCTCCACTTT. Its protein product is CASSLVGGINSPLHF.

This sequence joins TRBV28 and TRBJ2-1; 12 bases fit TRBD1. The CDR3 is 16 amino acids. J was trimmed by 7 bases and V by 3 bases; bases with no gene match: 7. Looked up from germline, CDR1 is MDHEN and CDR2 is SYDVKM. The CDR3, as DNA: TGTGCCAGCAGTTTCCCGGGACAGGGGGCCAGAAATGAGCAGTTCTTC. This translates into CASSFPGQGARNEQFF. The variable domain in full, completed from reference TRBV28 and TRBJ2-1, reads DVKVTQSSRYLVKRTGEKVFLECVQDMDHENMFWYRQDPGLGLRLIYFSYDVKMKEKGDIPEGYSVSREKKERFSLILESASTNQTSMYLCASSFPGQGARNEQFFGPGTRLTVL.

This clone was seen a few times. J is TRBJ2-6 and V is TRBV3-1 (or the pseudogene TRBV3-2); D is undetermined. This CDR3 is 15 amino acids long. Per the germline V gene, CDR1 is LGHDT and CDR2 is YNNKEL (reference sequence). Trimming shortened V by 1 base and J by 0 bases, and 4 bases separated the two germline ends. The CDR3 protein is CASSQGSSGANVLTF. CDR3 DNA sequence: TGTGCCAGCAGCCAAGGGAGCTCTGGGGCCAACGTCCTGACTTTC.

Here the CDR3 reads CASSPYGTAGNTIYF. As DNA, the CDR3 is TGTGCCAGCAGCCCTTACGGTACGGCTGGAAACACCATATATTTT. This chain uses TRBV4-2 with TRBJ1-3, with D unclear. Trimming took 4 bases from V and 2 from J, leaving 12 bases between them. This CDR3 region has 15 residues. CDR1 and CDR2 from the germline V gene are LGHNA and YNFKEQ.

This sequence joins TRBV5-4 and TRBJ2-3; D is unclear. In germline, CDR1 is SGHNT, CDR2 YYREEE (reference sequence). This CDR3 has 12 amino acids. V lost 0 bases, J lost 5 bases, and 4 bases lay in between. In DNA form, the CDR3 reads TGTGCCAGCAGCTTGGTCAAAGATACGCAGTATTTT. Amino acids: CASSLVKDTQYF.

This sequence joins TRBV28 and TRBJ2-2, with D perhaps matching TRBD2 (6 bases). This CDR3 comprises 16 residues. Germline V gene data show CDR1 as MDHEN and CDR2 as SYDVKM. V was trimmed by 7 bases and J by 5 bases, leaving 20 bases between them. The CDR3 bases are TGTGCCAGCAATCCTCCGGGAGCGCATTTTACCGGGGAGCTGTTTTTT. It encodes CASNPPGAHFTGELFF.

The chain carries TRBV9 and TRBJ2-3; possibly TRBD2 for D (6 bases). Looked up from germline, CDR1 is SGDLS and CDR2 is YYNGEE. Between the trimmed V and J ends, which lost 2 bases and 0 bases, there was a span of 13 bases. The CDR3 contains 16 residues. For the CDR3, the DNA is TGTGCCAGCAGCGTCCGGGGGACCACAAGCACAGATACGCAGTATTTT. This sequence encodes CASSVRGTTSTDTQYF.

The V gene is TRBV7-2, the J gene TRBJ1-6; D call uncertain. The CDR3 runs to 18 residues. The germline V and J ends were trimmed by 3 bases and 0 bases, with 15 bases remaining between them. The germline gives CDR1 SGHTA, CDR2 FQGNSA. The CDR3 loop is CASSFSGPGSSYNSPLHF. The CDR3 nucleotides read TGTGCCAGCAGCTTCTCTGGACCGGGGAGCTCCTATAATTCACCCCTCCACTTT.

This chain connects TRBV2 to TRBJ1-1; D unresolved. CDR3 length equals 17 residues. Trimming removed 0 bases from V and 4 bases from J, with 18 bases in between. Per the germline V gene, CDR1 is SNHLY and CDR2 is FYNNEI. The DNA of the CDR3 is TGTGCCAGCAGTGAAGCGCTTCCCAGCCGGGGAGGCACTGAAGCTTTCTTT. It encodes CASSEALPSRGGTEAFF.

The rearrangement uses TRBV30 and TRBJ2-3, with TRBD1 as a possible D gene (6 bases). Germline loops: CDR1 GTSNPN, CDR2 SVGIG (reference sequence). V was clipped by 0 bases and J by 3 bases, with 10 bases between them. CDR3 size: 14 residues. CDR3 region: CAWSVQGGTDTQYF. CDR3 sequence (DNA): TGTGCCTGGAGTGTACAGGGCGGGACAGATACGCAGTATTTT.

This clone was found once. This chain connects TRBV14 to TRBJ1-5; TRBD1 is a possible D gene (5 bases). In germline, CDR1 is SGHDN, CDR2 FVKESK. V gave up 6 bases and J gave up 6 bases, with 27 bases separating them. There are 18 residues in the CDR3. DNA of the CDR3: TGTGCCAGCAGACAATTTACTGCAGGGTGGGGAGGATCTCAGCCCCAGCATTTT. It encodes CASRQFTAGWGGSQPQHF.

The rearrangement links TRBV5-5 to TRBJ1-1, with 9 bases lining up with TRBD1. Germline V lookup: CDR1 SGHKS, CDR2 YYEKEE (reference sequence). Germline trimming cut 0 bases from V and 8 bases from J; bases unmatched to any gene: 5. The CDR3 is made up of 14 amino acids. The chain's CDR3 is CASSLVGDREEAFF. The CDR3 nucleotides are TGTGCCAGCAGCTTGGTTGGGGACAGGGAAGAAGCTTTCTTT.

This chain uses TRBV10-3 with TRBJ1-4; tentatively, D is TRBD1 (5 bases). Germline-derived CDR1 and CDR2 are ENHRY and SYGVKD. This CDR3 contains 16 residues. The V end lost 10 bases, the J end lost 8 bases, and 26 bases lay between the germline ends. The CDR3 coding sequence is TGTGCCACCGGACGGGAGAGGACTGCGGGGGGAGAAAAACTGTTTTTT. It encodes CATGRERTAGGEKLFF.

The CDR3 sequence: CASSTGQKGYNSPLHF. The CDR3 DNA reads as TGTGCCAGTAGTACCGGACAGAAGGGGTATAATTCACCCCTCCACTTT. This rearrangement joins TRBV19 to TRBJ1-6; the D gene is possibly TRBD1 (6 bases). Trimming removed 4 bases at V and 4 bases at J, with 14 bases between. Germline V lookup: CDR1 LNHDA, CDR2 SQIVND (reference sequence). This CDR3 spans 16 amino acids.

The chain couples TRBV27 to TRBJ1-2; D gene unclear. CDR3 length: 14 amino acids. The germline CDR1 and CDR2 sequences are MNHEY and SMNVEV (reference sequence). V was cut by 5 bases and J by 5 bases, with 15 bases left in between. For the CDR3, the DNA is TGTGCCAGCAGTAGAAAGACGACTGATTATGGCTACACCTTC. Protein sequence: CASSRKTTDYGYTF.

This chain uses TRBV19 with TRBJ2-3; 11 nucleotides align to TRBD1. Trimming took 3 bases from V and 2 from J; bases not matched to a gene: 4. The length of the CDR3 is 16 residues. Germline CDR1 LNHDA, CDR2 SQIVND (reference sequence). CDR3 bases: TGTGCCAGTAGTATTGGGACAGGGGGGATCACAGATACGCAGTATTTT. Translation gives CASSIGTGGITDTQYF.

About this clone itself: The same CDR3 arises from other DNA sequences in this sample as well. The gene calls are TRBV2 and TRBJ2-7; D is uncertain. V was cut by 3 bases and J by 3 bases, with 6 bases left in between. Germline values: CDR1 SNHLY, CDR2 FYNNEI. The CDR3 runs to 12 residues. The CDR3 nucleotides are TGTGCCAGCAGTGACCTGTTCTACGAGCAGTACTTC. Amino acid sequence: CASSDLFYEQYF.

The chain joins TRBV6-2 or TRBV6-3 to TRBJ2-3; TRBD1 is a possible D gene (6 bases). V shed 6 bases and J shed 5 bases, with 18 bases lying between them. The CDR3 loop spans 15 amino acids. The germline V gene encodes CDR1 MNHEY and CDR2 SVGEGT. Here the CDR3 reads CASSQGTLSGDTQYF. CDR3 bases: TGTGCCAGCAGCCAAGGGACACTCTCCGGAGATACGCAGTATTTT.

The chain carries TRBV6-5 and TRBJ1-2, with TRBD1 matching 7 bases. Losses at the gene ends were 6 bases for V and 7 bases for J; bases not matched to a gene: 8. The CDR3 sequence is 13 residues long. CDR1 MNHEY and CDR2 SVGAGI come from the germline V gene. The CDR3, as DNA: TGTGCCAGCAGGCCGACAGGGTTGCTTGGCTACACCTTC. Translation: CASRPTGLLGYTF.

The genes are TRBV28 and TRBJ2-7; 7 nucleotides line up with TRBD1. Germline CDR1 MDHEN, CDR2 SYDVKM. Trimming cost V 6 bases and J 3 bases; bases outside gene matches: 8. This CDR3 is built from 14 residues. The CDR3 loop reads CASRTGQNLYEQYF. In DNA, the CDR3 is TGTGCCAGCAGGACGGGACAGAACCTCTACGAGCAGTACTTC.

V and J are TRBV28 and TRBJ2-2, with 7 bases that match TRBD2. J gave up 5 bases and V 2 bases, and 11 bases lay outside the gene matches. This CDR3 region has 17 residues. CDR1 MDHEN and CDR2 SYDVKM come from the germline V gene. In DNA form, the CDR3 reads TGTGCCAGCAGTTTACCGCCGGGAGGCTCGGTGACCGGGGAGCTGTTTTTT. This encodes CASSLPPGGSVTGELFF. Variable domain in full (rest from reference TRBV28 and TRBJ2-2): DVKVTQSSRYLVKRTGEKVFLECVQDMDHENMFWYRQDPGLGLRLIYFSYDVKMKEKGDIPEGYSVSREKKERFSLILESASTNQTSMYLCASSLPPGGSVTGELFFGEGSRLTVL.